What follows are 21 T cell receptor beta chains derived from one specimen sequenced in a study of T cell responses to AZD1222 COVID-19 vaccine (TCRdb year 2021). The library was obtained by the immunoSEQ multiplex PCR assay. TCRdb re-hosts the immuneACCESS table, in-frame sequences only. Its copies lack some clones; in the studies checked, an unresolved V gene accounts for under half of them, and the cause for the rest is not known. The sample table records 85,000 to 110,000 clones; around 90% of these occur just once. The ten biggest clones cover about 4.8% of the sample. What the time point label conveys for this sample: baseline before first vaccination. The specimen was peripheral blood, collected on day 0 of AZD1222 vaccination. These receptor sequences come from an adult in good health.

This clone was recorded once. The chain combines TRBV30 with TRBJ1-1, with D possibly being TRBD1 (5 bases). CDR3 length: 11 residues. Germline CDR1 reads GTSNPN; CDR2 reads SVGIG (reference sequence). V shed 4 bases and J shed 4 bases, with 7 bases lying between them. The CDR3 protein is CAWIRVTEAFF. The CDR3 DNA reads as TGTGCCTGGATCAGGGTCACTGAAGCTTTCTTT.

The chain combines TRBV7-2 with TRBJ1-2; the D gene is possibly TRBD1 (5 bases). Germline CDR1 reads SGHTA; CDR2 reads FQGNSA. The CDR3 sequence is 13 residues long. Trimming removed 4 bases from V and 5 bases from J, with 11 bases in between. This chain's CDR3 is CASSYDRQYGYTF. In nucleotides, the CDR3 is TGTGCCAGCAGCTACGACAGACAGTATGGCTACACCTTC.

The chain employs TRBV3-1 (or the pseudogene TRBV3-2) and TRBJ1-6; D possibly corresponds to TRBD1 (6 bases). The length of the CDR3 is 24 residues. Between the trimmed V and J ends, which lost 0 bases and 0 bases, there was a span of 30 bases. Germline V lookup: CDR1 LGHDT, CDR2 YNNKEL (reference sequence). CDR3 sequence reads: CASSQDRRAPERDTRSSYNSPLHF. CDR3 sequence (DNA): TGTGCCAGCAGCCAAGATCGGAGGGCTCCAGAACGGGACACCCGAAGCTCCTATAATTCACCCCTCCACTTT.

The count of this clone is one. The CDR3 loop reads CAWEETNSPLHF. The CDR3 nucleotides are TGTGCCTGGGAGGAGACGAATTCACCCCTCCACTTT. The rearrangement links TRBV30 to TRBJ1-6; D remains unclear. Germline assignment: CDR1 GTSNPN and CDR2 SVGIG (reference sequence). Trimming left V 5 bases short and J 7 bases short, with 9 bases between. The CDR3 covers 12 residues. Variable domain in full (rest from reference TRBV30 and TRBJ1-6): SQTIHQWPATLVQPVGSPLSLECTVEGTSNPNLYWYRQAAGRGLQLLFYSVGIGQISSEVPQNLSASRPQDRQFILSSKKLLLSDSGFYLCAWEETNSPLHFGNGTRLTVT.

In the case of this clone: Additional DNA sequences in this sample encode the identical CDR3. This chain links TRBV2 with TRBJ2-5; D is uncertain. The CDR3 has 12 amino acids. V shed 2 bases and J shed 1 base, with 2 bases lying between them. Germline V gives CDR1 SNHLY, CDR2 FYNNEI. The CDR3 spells CASSESQETQYF. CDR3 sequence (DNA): TGTGCCAGCAGTGAAAGCCAAGAGACCCAGTACTTC.

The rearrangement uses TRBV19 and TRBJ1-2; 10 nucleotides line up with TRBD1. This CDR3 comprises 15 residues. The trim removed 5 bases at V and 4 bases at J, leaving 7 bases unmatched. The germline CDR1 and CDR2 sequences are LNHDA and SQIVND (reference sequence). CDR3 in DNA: TGTGCCAGTAGTTCCTCGGGACAGGGGACCTATGGCTACACCTTC. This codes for CASSSSGQGTYGYTF.

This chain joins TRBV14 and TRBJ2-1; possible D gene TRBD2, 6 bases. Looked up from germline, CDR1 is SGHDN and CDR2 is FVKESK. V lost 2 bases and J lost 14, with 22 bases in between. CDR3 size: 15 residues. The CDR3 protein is CASSQWVGLNSGEFF. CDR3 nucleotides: TGTGCCAGCAGCCAATGGGTGGGACTGAATTCGGGAGAGTTCTTC.

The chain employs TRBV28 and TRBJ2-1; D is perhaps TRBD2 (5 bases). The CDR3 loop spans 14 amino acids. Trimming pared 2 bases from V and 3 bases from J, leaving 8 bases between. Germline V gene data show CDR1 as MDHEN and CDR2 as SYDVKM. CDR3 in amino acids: CASSLEGYYNEQFF. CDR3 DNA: TGTGCCAGCAGTTTAGAGGGCTACTACAATGAGCAGTTCTTC.

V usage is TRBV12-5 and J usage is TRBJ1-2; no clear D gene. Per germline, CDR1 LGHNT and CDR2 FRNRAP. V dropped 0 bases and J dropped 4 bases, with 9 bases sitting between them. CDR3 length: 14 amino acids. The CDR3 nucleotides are TGTGCTAGTGGTTTGGTGGGCAGCATCTATGGCTACACCTTC. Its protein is CASGLVGSIYGYTF.

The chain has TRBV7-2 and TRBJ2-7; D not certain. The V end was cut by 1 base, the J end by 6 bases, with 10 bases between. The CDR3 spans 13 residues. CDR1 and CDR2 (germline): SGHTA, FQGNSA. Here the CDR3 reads CASSLVSGLEQYF. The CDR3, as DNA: TGTGCCAGCAGCTTAGTTTCCGGGCTCGAGCAGTACTTC. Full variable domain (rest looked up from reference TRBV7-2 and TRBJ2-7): GAGVSQSPSNKVTEKGKDVELRCDPISGHTALYWYRQSLGQGLEFLIYFQGNSAPDKSGLPSDRFSAERTGGSVSTLTIQRTQQEDSAVYLCASSLVSGLEQYFGPGTRLTVT.

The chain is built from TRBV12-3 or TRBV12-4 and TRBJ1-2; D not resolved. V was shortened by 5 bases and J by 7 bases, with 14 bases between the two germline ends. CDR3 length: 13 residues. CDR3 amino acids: CASSQIRGGGYTF. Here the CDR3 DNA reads TGTGCCAGCAGTCAAATCCGGGGAGGTGGCTACACCTTC.

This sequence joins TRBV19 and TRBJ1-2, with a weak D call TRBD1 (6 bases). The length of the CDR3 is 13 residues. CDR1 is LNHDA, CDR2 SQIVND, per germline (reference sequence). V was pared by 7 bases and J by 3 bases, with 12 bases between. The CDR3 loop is CASTTGSYYGYTF. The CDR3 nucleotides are TGTGCCAGTACAACAGGGTCCTACTATGGCTACACCTTC.

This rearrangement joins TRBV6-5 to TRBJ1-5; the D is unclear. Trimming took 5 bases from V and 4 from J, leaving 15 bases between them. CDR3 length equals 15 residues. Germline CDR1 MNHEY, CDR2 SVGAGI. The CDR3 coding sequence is TGTGCCAGCAGTCCCGGGCCCAACCCGAATCAGCCCCAGCATTTT. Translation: CASSPGPNPNQPQHF.

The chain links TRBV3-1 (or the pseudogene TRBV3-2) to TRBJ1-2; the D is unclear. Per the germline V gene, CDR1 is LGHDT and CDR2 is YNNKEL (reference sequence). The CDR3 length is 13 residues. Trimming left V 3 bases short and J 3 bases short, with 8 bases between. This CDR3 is CASSQGGYYGYTF. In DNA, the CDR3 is TGTGCCAGCAGCCAGGGTGGGTACTATGGCTACACCTTC.

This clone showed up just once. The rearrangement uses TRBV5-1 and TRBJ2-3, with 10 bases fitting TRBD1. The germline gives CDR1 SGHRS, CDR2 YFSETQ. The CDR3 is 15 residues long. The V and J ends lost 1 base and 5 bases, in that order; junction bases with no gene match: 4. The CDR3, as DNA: TGCGCCAGCAGCTTGCGGGACAGGGGTGGAGATACGCAGTATTTT. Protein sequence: CASSLRDRGGDTQYF.

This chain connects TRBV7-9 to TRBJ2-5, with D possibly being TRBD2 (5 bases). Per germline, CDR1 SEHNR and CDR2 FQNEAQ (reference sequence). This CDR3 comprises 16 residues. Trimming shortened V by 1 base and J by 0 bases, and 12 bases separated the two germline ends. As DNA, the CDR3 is TGTGCCAGCAGCTTAGTCGTGACGGGAAACCAAGAGACCCAGTACTTC. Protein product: CASSLVVTGNQETQYF.

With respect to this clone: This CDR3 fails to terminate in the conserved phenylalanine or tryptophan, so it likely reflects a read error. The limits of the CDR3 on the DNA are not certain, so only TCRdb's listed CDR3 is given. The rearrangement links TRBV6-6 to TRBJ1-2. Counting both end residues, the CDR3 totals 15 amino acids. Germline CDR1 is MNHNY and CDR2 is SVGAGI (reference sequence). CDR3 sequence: CASSYSIGGRVSPTT.

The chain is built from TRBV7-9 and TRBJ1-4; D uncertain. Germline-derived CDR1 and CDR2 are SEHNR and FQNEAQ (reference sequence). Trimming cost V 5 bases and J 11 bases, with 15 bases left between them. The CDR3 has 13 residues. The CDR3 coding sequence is TGTGCCAGCAGCCTTCTCGTCGGGCTCAAACTGTTTTTT. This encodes CASSLLVGLKLFF.

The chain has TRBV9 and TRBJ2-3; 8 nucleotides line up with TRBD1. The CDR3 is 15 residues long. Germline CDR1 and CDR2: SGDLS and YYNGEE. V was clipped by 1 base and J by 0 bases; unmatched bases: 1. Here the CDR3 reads CASSVQGASTDTQYF. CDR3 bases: TGTGCCAGCAGCGTACAGGGGGCCAGCACAGATACGCAGTATTTT.

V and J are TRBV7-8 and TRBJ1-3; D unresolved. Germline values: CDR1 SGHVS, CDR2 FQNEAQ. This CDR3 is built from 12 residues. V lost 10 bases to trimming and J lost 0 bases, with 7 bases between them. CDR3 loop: CATQDSGNTIYF. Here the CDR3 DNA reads TGTGCCACCCAAGACTCTGGAAACACCATATATTTT. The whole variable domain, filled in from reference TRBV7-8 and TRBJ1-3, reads GAGVSQSPRYKVAKRGQDVALRCDPISGHVSLFWYQQALGQGPEFLTYFQNEAQLDKSGLPSDRFFAERPEGSVSTLKIQRTQQEDSAVYLCATQDSGNTIYFGEGSWLTVV.

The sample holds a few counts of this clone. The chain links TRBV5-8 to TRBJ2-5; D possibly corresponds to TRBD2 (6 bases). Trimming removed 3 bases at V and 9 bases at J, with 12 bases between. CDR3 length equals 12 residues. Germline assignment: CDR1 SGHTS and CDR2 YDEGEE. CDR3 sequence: CASSWGEVPQYF. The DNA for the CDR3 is TGTGCCAGCAGCTGGGGGGAGGTCCCCCAGTACTTC.